Reported below is one T cell receptor (beta chain). Its antigen is unidentified. This sample was taken from a study of OX40 agonist ivuxolimab in advanced cancers. Findings and caveats of the study: Also present in some nonresponders was a low level of normalized T-cell clonal expansion.

Germline CDR1 reads GTSNPN; CDR2 reads SVGIG (reference sequence). The CDR3 totals 11 residues. Trimming left V 4 bases short and J 5 bases short, with 6 bases between. Method: immunoSEQ multiplex PCR; TCRdb's copy keeps in-frame clones and lacks some. The data contain around 50,000 clones, over 70% of them singletons. This sample comprised CD4+ or CD8+ T cells sorted from blood, obtained in a trial of the OX40 agonist ivuxolimab. The chain recombines TRBV30 with TRBJ2-4; perhaps TRBD1 as D (6 bases). This TCR was recovered from an adult with an advanced solid tumor such as melanoma, head and neck, liver or kidney cancer. The CDR3 DNA sequence: TGTGCCTGGACAGGGGAAAACATTCAGTACTTC. This sequence encodes CAWTGENIQYF.